This T cell receptor beta chain stems from a study of tumor and adjacent non-tumor tissue in lung cancer. Across the study: Patients were aged roughly 30 to 76, 9 to 10 men and 4 to 6 women, stage I to III. Some 4.2 million productive TCRbeta reads were obtained per sample on average.

Regarding this clonotype: Its ends do not fully match the called genes, so a read error is possible.

The template was RNA from unsorted bulk tissue. The normal lung tissue was taken more than 3 cm from the tumor edge. A modified ARM-PCR protocol with three rounds of nested PCR amplified TCRbeta. Each CDR3 protein is one row after TCRdb ran MiXCR on the multiplex PCR reads. Of some 100,000 distinct CDR3 sequences listed, over 55% are singletons. Germline CDR1 is DFQATT and CDR2 is SNEGSKA (reference sequence). The CDR3 runs 11 residues. Sequenced sample: distant non-tumor lung tissue. The source is a man between 25 and 39 years old with non-small cell lung cancer. The chain links TRBV20-1 to TRBJ2-1; tentatively, D is TRBD1 or TRBD2 (6 bases each). The CDR3 reads CSTQGGNEQFF. CDR3 nucleotide sequence: TGCAGTACCCAAGGGGGGAATGAACAGTTCTTC.